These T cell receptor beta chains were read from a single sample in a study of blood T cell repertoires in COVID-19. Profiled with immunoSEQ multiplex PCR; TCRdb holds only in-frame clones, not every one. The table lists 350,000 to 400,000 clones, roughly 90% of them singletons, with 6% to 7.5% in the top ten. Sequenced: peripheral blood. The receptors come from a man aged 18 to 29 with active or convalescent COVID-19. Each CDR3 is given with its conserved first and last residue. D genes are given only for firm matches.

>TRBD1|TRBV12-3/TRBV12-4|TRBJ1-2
TGTGCCAGCAGTCCACAGGGGGACTATGGCTACACCTTC
CASSPQGDYGYTF
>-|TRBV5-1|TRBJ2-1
TGCGCCAGCAGCTTTTTGACACAATACAATGAGCAGTTCTTC
CASSFLTQYNEQFF
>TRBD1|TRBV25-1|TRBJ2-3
TGTGCCAGCAGTTTGGACAGGGGAATAACAGATACGCAGTATTTT
CASSLDRGITDTQYF
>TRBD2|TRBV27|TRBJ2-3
TGTGCCAGCAGATTGCGGGGGGGCCTAACAGATACGCAGTATTTT
CASRLRGGLTDTQYF
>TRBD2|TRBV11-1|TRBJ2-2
TGTGCCAGCAGCCGGAGCGGGGCGAACACCGGGGAGCTGTTTTTT
CASSRSGANTGELFF
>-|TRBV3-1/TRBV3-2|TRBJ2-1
TGTGCCAGCAGCCCTCGGGTCGGGGGTAATGAGCAGTTCTTC
CASSPRVGGNEQFF
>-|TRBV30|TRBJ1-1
TGTGCCTGGAGTCTTGGTTACAACGTAGCTTTCTTT
CAWSLGYNVAFF
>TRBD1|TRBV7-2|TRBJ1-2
TGTGCCAGCAGCTCAGGACAGGGATGGACCTATGGCTACACCTTC
CASSSGQGWTYGYTF
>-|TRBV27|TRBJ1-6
TGTGCCAGCAGTATACAGGGTGTAAATTCACCCCTCCACTTT
CASSIQGVNSPLHF
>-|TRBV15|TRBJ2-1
TGTGCCACCAGCCCGAGCGGGTCCCCTTACAATGAGCAGTTCTTC
CATSPSGSPYNEQFF
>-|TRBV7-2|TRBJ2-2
TGTGCCAGCAGCCTCTTGGAGGTGAACACCGGGGAGCTGTTTTTT
CASSLLEVNTGELFF
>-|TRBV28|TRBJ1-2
TGTGCCAGTGGGCTGCGCGGCTACACCTTC
CASGLRGYTF
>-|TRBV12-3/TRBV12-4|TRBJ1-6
TGTGCCAGCAGTTTGGGCCGAAATTCACCCCTCCACTTT
CASSLGRNSPLHF
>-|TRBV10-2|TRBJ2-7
TGCGCCAGCAGTGATACCAGTGGCTCCTACGAGCAGTACTTC
CASSDTSGSYEQYF